Below, 19 T cell receptor beta chains from the same sample are listed, as sequenced in a study of blood T cell repertoires in COVID-19. This table comes from immunoSEQ multiplex PCR, and its TCRdb copy is limited to in-frame clones, with some not included. The sample lists about 410,000 clones; 75% to 90% were seen once. The material sequenced was peripheral blood. The receptors were sampled from a woman in her forties with COVID-19, enrolled during active disease.

CDR3 DNA: TGTGCCAGCAGTGCGACATCCCGGATCGCTGGAAACACCATATATTTT. This sequence encodes CASSATSRIAGNTIYF. V usage is TRBV27 and J usage is TRBJ1-3; D gene ambiguous. Looked up from germline, CDR1 is MNHEY and CDR2 is SMNVEV (reference sequence). This CDR3 comprises 16 residues. Trimming shortened V by 5 bases and J by 2 bases, and 16 bases separated the two germline ends.

Regarding this clone: Different DNA sequences within this sample yield the same CDR3. V is TRBV7-2 and J is TRBJ2-5, with no clear D. V lost 1 base and J lost 3, with 9 bases in between. The CDR3 has 14 residues. CDR1 and CDR2 (germline): SGHTA, FQGNSA. The CDR3 DNA reads TGTGCCAGCAGCTTAGGACTCCTCAAAGAGACCCAGTACTTC. This sequence encodes CASSLGLLKETQYF.

J is TRBJ2-7 and V is TRBV18, with D possibly matching TRBD2 (6 bases). V was clipped by 3 bases and J by 2 bases, with 11 bases between them. CDR1 and CDR2 (germline): KGHSH, LQKENI. The CDR3 covers 14 residues. The CDR3 DNA sequence: TGTGCCAGCTCACCTGCGGGGAATCCCTACGAGCAGTACTTC. Amino acid sequence: CASSPAGNPYEQYF.

This rearrangement joins TRBV24-1 to TRBJ1-5; 11 nucleotides line up with TRBD1. The V and J ends lost 4 bases and 5 bases, in that order; junction bases with no gene match: 3. The germline V gene has CDR1 KGHDR and CDR2 SFDVKD. The CDR3 covers 15 residues. The CDR3 here is CATSEGTGGDQPQHF. Written as DNA, the CDR3 is TGTGCCACCAGTGAAGGGACAGGGGGTGATCAGCCCCAGCATTTT.

V gene TRBV6-1 combines with J gene TRBJ1-1, with TRBD1 identical over 7 bases. CDR3 length: 16 residues. Germline V lookup: CDR1 MNHNS, CDR2 SASEGT. The ends lost 2 bases at V and 4 bases at J; junction bases unmatched: 10. The CDR3, as DNA: TGTGCCAGCAGTGAATGGAAAGGGGGCGCAGGCACTGAAGCTTTCTTT. It is translated as CASSEWKGGAGTEAFF.

The chain has TRBV5-4 and TRBJ2-1, with 10 nucleotides matching TRBD2. J lost 2 bases, V lost 4 bases, and 9 bases had no gene match. Germline lookup yields CDR1 SGHNT and CDR2 YYREEE (reference sequence). This CDR3 comprises 17 residues. The CDR3 loop is CASSRERGTSAYNEQFF. As DNA, the CDR3 is TGTGCCAGCAGCCGGGAAAGGGGGACTAGCGCCTACAATGAGCAGTTCTTC.

This rearrangement joins TRBV5-4 to TRBJ2-7, with 9 nucleotides matching TRBD1. CDR1 is SGHNT and CDR2 is YYREEE in the germline V gene (reference sequence). This CDR3 contains 15 residues. Trimming took 0 bases from V and 0 from J; bases not matched to a gene: 1. CDR3 nucleotides: TGTGCCAGCAGCTTGGTGGGACAGGGCTCCTACGAGCAGTACTTC. The encoded protein is CASSLVGQGSYEQYF.

The chain links TRBV9 to TRBJ1-6; tentative D call: TRBD1 (6 bases). Germline V gene sequence: CDR1 SGDLS, CDR2 YYNGEE. V was shortened by 4 bases and J by 9 bases, with 20 bases between the two germline ends. The CDR3 length is 16 residues. The CDR3 DNA sequence: TGTGCCAGCAGCTCCAGGAGGACAGCTGCGGGTTCACCCCTCCACTTT. Residues: CASSSRRTAAGSPLHF.

The chain couples TRBV10-3 to TRBJ1-2; 7 bases are a match to TRBD1. The ends lost 8 bases at V and 3 bases at J; junction bases unmatched: 21. The CDR3 totals 18 residues. Germline CDR1 reads ENHRY; CDR2 reads SYGVKD. CDR3 sequence (DNA): TGTGCCATCCCCCAGGGGCCTCGTTCCGCTGGGACAGACTATGGCTACACCTTC. This translates into CAIPQGPRSAGTDYGYTF.

The rearrangement uses TRBV30 and TRBJ1-1; D gene unclear. The CDR3 has 15 residues. Germline loops: CDR1 GTSNPN, CDR2 SVGIG (reference sequence). V was cut by 5 bases and J by 6 bases, with 22 bases left in between. CDR3 sequence: CAWRRGIVRRSEAFF. CDR3 bases: TGTGCCTGGCGCCGAGGCATAGTCAGGAGGTCTGAAGCTTTCTTT.

The CDR3 DNA reads TGTGCCAGCAACCGGGACAGACAAAATTCACCCCTCCACTTT. Residues: CASNRDRQNSPLHF. The chain uses TRBV7-9 and TRBJ1-6, with 7 nucleotides matching TRBD1. This CDR3 is 14 amino acids long. Trimming took 7 bases from V and 7 from J; bases not matched to a gene: 7. Germline CDR1 is SEHNR and CDR2 is FQNEAQ (reference sequence).

The chain is built from TRBV19 and TRBJ2-7; 12 nucleotides align to TRBD2. This CDR3 is 15 amino acids long. V trimming: 5 bases; J trimming: 5 bases; junction bases outside the gene matches: 7. Germline loops: CDR1 LNHDA, CDR2 SQIVND (reference sequence). CDR3 nucleotide sequence: TGTGCCAGTAGTTCACTAGCGGGAGGCGACGACGAGCAGTACTTC. Amino acids: CASSSLAGGDDEQYF.

This chain uses TRBV6-5 with TRBJ1-5, with a tentative D call TRBD1 (5 bases). V gave up 6 bases and J gave up 3 bases, with 12 bases separating them. The CDR3 is made up of 14 amino acids. Germline V gives CDR1 MNHEY, CDR2 SVGAGI. CDR3 sequence: CASSGGGANQPQHF. The CDR3 DNA is TGTGCCAGCAGCGGGGGAGGGGCCAATCAGCCCCAGCATTTT.

This sequence joins TRBV6-5 and TRBJ2-3; D gene uncertain. The length of the CDR3 is 14 residues. V was clipped by 5 bases and J by 3 bases, with 12 bases between them. Germline V gene data show CDR1 as MNHEY and CDR2 as SVGAGI. The CDR3 DNA reads as TGTGCCAGCAGTCCACCCGGGTGGACAGATACGCAGTATTTT. This translates into CASSPPGWTDTQYF.

The V call is TRBV18, the J call TRBJ1-1, with TRBD1 matching 7 bases. CDR1 and CDR2 from the germline V gene are KGHSH and LQKENI. The junction had 2 bases not matched to a gene; V was cut back by 1 base and J by 3 bases. CDR3 length equals 14 residues. CDR3 DNA: TGTGCCAGCTCACCACAGGGGGCGTACACTGAAGCTTTCTTT. As protein: CASSPQGAYTEAFF. The full variable domain, in which reference TRBV18 and TRBJ1-1 provide the parts outside the CDR3, is NAGVMQNPRHLVRRRGQEARLRCSPMKGHSHVYWYRQLPEEGLKFMVYLQKENIIDESGMPKERFSAEFPKEGPSILRIQQVVRGDSAAYFCASSPQGAYTEAFFGQGTRLTVV.

V usage is TRBV28 and J usage is TRBJ2-2, with a tentative D call TRBD1 (6 bases). V was trimmed by 2 bases and J by 0 bases, leaving 10 bases between them. CDR3 length equals 16 residues. Germline V gene sequence: CDR1 MDHEN, CDR2 SYDVKM. The CDR3 region is CASSLPPGANTGELFF. In nucleotides, the CDR3 is TGTGCCAGCAGTTTACCTCCAGGGGCGAACACCGGGGAGCTGTTTTTT.

The rearrangement joins TRBV7-2 to TRBJ1-2; D not certain. Germline CDR1 and CDR2: SGHTA and FQGNSA. Trimming cost V 2 bases and J 1 base, with 5 bases left between them. The CDR3 has 13 residues. This CDR3 reads CASSLRLNYGYTF. CDR3 bases: TGTGCCAGCAGCTTACGTCTTAACTATGGCTACACCTTC.

This chain joins TRBV11-2 and TRBJ2-1, with TRBD1 matching over 8 bases. V lost 4 bases and J lost 6; bases outside the gene matches: 8. CDR3 length: 15 residues. Germline lookup yields CDR1 SGHAT and CDR2 FQNNGV. In DNA form, the CDR3 reads TGTGCCAGCAGCTATGTGACAGGGGTTGGCAATGAGCAGTTCTTC. Amino acid sequence: CASSYVTGVGNEQFF.

The genes are TRBV27 and TRBJ1-6; 7 bases fit TRBD1. CDR3 length: 18 amino acids. V lost 2 bases and J lost 7; bases outside the gene matches: 14. The germline V gene encodes CDR1 MNHEY and CDR2 SMNVEV (reference sequence). DNA for the CDR3: TGTGCCAGCAGTTTACGTTATTGGCCCGGGACAGAAAATTCACCCCTCCACTTT. It translates to CASSLRYWPGTENSPLHF.